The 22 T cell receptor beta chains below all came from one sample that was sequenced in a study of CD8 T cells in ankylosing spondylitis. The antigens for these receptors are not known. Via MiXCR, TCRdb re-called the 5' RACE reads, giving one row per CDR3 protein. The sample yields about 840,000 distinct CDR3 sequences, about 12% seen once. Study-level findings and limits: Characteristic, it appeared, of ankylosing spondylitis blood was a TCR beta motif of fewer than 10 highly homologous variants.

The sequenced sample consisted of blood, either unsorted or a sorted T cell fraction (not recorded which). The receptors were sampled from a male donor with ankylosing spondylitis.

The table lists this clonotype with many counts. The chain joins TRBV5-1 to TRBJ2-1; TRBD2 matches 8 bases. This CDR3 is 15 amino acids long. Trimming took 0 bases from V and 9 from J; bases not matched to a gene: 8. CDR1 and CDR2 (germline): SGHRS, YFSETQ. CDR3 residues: CASSLEVAGNSEQFF. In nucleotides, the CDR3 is TGCGCCAGCAGCTTGGAGGTAGCGGGAAATAGTGAGCAGTTCTTC.

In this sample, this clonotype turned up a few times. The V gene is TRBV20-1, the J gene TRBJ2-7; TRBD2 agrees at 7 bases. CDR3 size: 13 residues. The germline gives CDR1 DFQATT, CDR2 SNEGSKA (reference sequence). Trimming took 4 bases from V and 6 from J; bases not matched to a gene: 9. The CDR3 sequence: CSAKERTGGEQYF. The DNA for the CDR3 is TGCAGTGCTAAAGAGCGGACGGGGGGCGAGCAGTACTTC.

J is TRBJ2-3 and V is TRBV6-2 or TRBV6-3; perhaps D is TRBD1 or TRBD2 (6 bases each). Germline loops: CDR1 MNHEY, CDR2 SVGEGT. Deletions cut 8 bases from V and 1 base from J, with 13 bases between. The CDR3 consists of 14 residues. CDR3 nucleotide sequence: TGTGCCAGCCGCGAGGGGGGACGCACAGATACGCAGTATTTT. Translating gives CASREGGRTDTQYF.

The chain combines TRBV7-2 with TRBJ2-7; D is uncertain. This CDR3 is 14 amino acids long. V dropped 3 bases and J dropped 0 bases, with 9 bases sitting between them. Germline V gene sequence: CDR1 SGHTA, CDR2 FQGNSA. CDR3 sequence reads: CASSFSSNSYEQYF. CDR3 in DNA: TGTGCCAGCAGCTTCTCGAGCAACTCCTACGAGCAGTACTTC.

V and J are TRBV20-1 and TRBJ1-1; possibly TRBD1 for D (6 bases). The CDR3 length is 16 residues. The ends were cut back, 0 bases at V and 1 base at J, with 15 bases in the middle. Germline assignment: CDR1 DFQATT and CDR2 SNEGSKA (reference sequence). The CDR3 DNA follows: TGCAGTGCTAGAGATGTTGGCGGCAGGGGGAACACTGAAGCTTTCTTT. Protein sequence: CSARDVGGRGNTEAFF.

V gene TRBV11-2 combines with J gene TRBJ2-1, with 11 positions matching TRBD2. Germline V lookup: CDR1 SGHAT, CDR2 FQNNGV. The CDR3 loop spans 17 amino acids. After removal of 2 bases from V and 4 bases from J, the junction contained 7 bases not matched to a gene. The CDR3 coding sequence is TGTGCCAGCAGCTTACCTAGCGGGAGGTCGGGTTACAATGAGCAGTTCTTC. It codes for CASSLPSGRSGYNEQFF.

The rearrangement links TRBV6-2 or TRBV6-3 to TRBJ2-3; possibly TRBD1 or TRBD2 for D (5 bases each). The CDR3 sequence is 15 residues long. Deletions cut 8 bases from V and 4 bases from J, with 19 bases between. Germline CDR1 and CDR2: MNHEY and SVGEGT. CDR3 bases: TGTGCCAGCTCCGTATGGGACGGGTCAGCAGATACGCAGTATTTT. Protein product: CASSVWDGSADTQYF.

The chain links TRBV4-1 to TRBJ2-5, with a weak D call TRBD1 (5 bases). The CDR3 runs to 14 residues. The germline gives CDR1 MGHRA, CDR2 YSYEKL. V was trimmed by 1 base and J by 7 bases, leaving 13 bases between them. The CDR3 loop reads CASSQVRQSVTQYF. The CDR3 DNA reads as TGCGCCAGCAGCCAAGTTCGACAGAGTGTGACCCAGTACTTC.

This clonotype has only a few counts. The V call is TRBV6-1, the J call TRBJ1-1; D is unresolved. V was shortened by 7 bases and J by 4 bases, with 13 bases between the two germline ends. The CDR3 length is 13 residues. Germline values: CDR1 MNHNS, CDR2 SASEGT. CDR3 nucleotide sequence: TGTGCCAGCACTAAGGCCGTCCTCACTGAAGCTTTCTTT. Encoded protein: CASTKAVLTEAFF.

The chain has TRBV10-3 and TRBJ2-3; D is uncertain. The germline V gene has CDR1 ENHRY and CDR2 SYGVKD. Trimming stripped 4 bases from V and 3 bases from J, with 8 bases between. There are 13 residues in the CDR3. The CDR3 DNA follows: TGTGCCATCAGTGCGCGGCCGACAGATACGCAGTATTTT. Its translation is CAISARPTDTQYF.

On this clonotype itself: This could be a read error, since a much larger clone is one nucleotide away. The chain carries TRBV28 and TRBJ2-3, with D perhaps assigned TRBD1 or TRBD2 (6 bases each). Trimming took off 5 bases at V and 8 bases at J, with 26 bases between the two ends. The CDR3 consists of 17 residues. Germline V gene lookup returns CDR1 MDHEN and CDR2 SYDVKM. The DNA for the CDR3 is TGTGCCAGCAGTCCGAGGAGGGGGTCGCTCCACACTGGTACGCAGTATTTT. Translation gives CASSPRRGSLHTGTQYF.

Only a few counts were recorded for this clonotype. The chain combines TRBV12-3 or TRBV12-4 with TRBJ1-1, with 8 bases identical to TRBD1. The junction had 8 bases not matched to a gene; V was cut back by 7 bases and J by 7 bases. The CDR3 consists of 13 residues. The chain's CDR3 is CASTPRDRREAFF. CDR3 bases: TGTGCCAGCACTCCTCGGGACAGGCGTGAAGCTTTCTTT.

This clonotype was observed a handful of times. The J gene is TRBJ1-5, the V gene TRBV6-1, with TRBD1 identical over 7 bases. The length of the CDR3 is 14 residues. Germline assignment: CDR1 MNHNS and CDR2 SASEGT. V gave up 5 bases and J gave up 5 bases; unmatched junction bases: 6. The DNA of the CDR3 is TGTGCCAGCAGTCCGGACAGGCCATATCAGCCCCAGCATTTT. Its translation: CASSPDRPYQPQHF.

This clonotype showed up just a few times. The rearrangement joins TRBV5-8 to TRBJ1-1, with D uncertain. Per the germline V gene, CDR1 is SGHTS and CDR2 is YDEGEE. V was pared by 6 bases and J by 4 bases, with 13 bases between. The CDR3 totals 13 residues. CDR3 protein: CASITPWATEAFF. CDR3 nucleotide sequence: TGTGCCAGCATCACCCCGTGGGCCACTGAAGCTTTCTTT.

The CDR3 region is CASSPDYHYEQYF. The CDR3 nucleotides read TGTGCCAGCAGCCCGGACTATCACTACGAGCAGTACTTC. The chain has TRBV7-2 and TRBJ2-7; tentatively, D is TRBD2 (6 bases). The CDR3 has 13 amino acids. Trimming stripped 5 bases from V and 3 bases from J, with 11 bases between. Looked up from germline, CDR1 is SGHTA and CDR2 is FQGNSA. The entire variable domain, with the rest obtained from reference TRBV7-2 and TRBJ2-7, is as follows: GAGVSQSPSNKVTEKGKDVELRCDPISGHTALYWYRQSLGQGLEFLIYFQGNSAPDKSGLPSDRFSAERTGGSVSTLTIQRTQQEDSAVYLCASSPDYHYEQYFGPGTRLTVT.

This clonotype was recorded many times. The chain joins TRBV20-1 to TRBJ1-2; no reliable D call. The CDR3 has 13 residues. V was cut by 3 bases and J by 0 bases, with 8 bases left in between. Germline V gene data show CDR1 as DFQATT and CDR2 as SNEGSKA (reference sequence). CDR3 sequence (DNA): TGCAGTGCTAGGCCACCAACTAACTATGGCTACACCTTC. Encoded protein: CSARPPTNYGYTF.

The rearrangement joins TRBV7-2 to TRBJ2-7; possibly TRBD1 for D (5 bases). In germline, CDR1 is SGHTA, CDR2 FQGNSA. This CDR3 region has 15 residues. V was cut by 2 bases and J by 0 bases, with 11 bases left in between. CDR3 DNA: TGTGCCAGCAGCTTATTAACAGGTTTCTCCTACGAGCAGTACTTC. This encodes CASSLLTGFSYEQYF. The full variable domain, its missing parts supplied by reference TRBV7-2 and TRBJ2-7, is GAGVSQSPSNKVTEKGKDVELRCDPISGHTALYWYRQSLGQGLEFLIYFQGNSAPDKSGLPSDRFSAERTGGSVSTLTIQRTQQEDSAVYLCASSLLTGFSYEQYFGPGTRLTVT.

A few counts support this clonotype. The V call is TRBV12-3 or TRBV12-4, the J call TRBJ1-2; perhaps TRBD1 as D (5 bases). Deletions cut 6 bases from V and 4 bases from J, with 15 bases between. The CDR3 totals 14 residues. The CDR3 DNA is TGTGCCAGCAGGGAATCCGGGACGGCCTATGGCTACACCTTC. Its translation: CASRESGTAYGYTF.

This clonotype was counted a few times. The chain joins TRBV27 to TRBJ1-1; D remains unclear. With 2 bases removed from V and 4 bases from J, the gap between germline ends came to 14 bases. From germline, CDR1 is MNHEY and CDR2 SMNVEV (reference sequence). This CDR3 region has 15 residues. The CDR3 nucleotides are TGTGCCAGCAGTTTAAGTCCAGGTGAGGGCACTGAAGCTTTCTTT. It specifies CASSLSPGEGTEAFF.

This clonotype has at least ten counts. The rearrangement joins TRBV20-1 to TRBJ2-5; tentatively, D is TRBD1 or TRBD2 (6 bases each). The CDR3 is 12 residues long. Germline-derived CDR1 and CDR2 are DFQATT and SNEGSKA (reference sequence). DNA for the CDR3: TGCAGCTCCACTCGGGGGCTGGAGACCCAGTACTTC. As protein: CSSTRGLETQYF.

The CDR3 DNA reads as TGTGCCAGCAGCTCCTTTAGGGCTAGCGGGCCCCCTGAGCAGTTCTTC. Residues: CASSSFRASGPPEQFF. V gene TRBV7-2 combines with J gene TRBJ2-1; 8 bases fit TRBD2. CDR3 length: 16 residues. Germline assignment: CDR1 SGHTA and CDR2 FQGNSA. With V trimmed by 4 bases and J by 9 bases, 14 bases remained unmatched.

In DNA form, the CDR3 reads TGTGCCAGCAGCTTACGAGGAGATGCCTATGGCTACACCTTC. The encoded protein is CASSLRGDAYGYTF. This chain connects TRBV5-4 to TRBJ1-2; D call uncertain. The germline V and J ends were trimmed by 2 bases and 4 bases, with 12 bases remaining between them. The CDR3 loop spans 14 amino acids. Germline CDR1 is SGHNT and CDR2 is YYREEE (reference sequence).